These 16 T cell receptor beta chains originate from one sample sequenced in a study of blood T cell repertoires in COVID-19. Profiled with immunoSEQ multiplex PCR; TCRdb holds only in-frame clones, not every one. The table shows under 300,000 clones, with about 86% occurring only once. Sequenced: peripheral blood. These receptors all come from a man aged 60-69 years with acute or convalescent COVID-19.

This clone was seen just once. The chain is built from TRBV28 and TRBJ2-5; 13 bases agree with TRBD2. The CDR3 contains 17 residues. The V gene's germline CDR1 is MDHEN and CDR2 SYDVKM. After removal of 5 bases from V and 2 bases from J, the junction contained 8 bases not matched to a gene. The CDR3 here is CASSPWGGLAGQETQYF. The CDR3 coding sequence is TGTGCCAGCAGTCCATGGGGGGGACTAGCGGGGCAAGAGACCCAGTACTTC.

The chain joins TRBV30 to TRBJ2-7; 7 nucleotides align to TRBD2. The CDR3 contains 13 residues. Losses at the gene ends were 2 bases for V and 2 bases for J; bases not matched to a gene: 3. Germline V lookup: CDR1 GTSNPN, CDR2 SVGIG (reference sequence). The CDR3 reads CAWSLLATYEQYF. The CDR3 DNA sequence: TGTGCCTGGAGTCTACTAGCGACCTACGAGCAGTACTTC. Full variable domain (missing parts from reference TRBV30 and TRBJ2-7): SQTIHQWPATLVQPVGSPLSLECTVEGTSNPNLYWYRQAAGRGLQLLFYSVGIGQISSEVPQNLSASRPQDRQFILSSKKLLLSDSGFYLCAWSLLATYEQYFGPGTRLTVT.

The V and J genes are TRBV19 and TRBJ1-2; D not certain. The CDR3 has 12 amino acids. Trimming shortened V by 7 bases and J by 3 bases, and 9 bases separated the two germline ends. Germline V gene data show CDR1 as LNHDA and CDR2 as SQIVND (reference sequence). CDR3 in DNA: TGTGCCAGTACTCGCGAGTACTATGGCTACACCTTC. Translated: CASTREYYGYTF. The variable domain in full, with the rest retrieved from reference TRBV19 and TRBJ1-2, is DGGITQSPKYLFRKEGQNVTLSCEQNLNHDAMYWYRQDPGQGLRLIYYSQIVNDFQKGDIAEGYSVSREKKESFPLTVTSAQKNPTAFYLCASTREYYGYTFGSGTRLTVV.

The rearrangement links TRBV7-2 to TRBJ1-5; weak D call: TRBD1 (5 bases). Deletions cut 1 base from V and 5 bases from J, with 15 bases between. The germline V gene has CDR1 SGHTA and CDR2 FQGNSA. The CDR3 has 16 residues. Here the CDR3 DNA reads TGTGCCAGCAGCTTAGAGGGGTTCCGGGGGGATCAGCCCCAGCATTTT. Its protein product is CASSLEGFRGDQPQHF.

V usage is TRBV5-4 and J usage is TRBJ2-7; a weak D match, TRBD2 (5 bases). CDR1 SGHNT and CDR2 YYREEE come from the germline V gene (reference sequence). V was cut by 0 bases and J by 6 bases, with 10 bases left in between. This CDR3 contains 13 residues. CDR3 bases: TGTGCCAGCAGCTTGGTGGGAGCCGGCGAGCAGTACTTC. Its protein product is CASSLVGAGEQYF.

This clone was recorded a few times. The chain carries TRBV7-8 and TRBJ1-1, with D perhaps TRBD1 (6 bases). The CDR3 spans 14 residues. Trimming took 5 bases from V and 1 from J, leaving 11 bases between them. The V gene's germline CDR1 is SGHVS and CDR2 FQNEAQ. As DNA, the CDR3 is TGTGCCAGCAGCGTTGACAGGCAGAACACTGAAGCTTTCTTT. It encodes CASSVDRQNTEAFF.

This clone was picked up one time. The chain links TRBV5-6 to TRBJ2-1; TRBD2 agrees at 8 bases. After removal of 5 bases from V and 7 bases from J, the junction contained 17 bases not matched to a gene. CDR1 is SGHDT, CDR2 YYEEEE, per germline. CDR3 length equals 17 residues. The CDR3 DNA sequence: TGTGCCAGCAGTCCCTCCATGGGCGGGAGGCGGAGGAATGAGCAGTTCTTC. It encodes CASSPSMGGRRRNEQFF.

V is TRBV29-1 and J is TRBJ2-1, with TRBD2 identical over 14 bases. Unmatched junction bases numbered 1, after V lost 6 bases and J lost 3 bases. Germline assignment: CDR1 SQVTM and CDR2 ANQGSEA. The CDR3 is made up of 14 amino acids. The CDR3 here is CSVGTSGGYNEQFF. As DNA, the CDR3 is TGCAGCGTGGGGACTAGCGGGGGCTACAATGAGCAGTTCTTC.

The chain links TRBV4-2 to TRBJ1-2, with D perhaps matching TRBD1 (5 bases). V was clipped by 0 bases and J by 7 bases, with 15 bases between them. The CDR3 extends over 15 amino acids. Germline-derived CDR1 and CDR2 are LGHNA and YNFKEQ. DNA for the CDR3: TGTGCCAGCAGCCAAGATTGGGACTTCTCTCGTGGCTACACCTTC. It is translated as CASSQDWDFSRGYTF.

The table lists this clone with a count of one. The chain links TRBV15 to TRBJ2-6; TRBD1 matches 9 bases. The germline V gene has CDR1 LNHNV and CDR2 YYDKDF (reference sequence). Germline trimming cut 8 bases from V and 1 base from J; bases unmatched to any gene: 9. The CDR3 is made up of 17 amino acids. CDR3 region: CATGGQGKPSGANVLTF. CDR3 DNA sequence: TGTGCCACCGGGGGACAGGGAAAGCCTTCTGGGGCCAACGTCCTGACTTTC.

The rearrangement uses TRBV11-3 and TRBJ2-5; TRBD1 is a possible D gene (7 bases). The CDR3 length is 16 residues. Trimming took off 4 bases at V and 0 bases at J, with 15 bases between the two ends. CDR1 SGHNT and CDR2 YENEEA come from the germline V gene. In nucleotides, the CDR3 is TGTGCCAGCAGCTGGACCAGGGGGGAGGACCAAGAGACCCAGTACTTC. Encoded protein: CASSWTRGEDQETQYF. Together with reference TRBV11-3 and TRBJ2-5, the CDR3 gives the full variable domain: EAGVVQSPRYKIIEKKQPVAFWCNPISGHNTLYWYLQNLGQGPELLIRYENEEAVDDSQLPKDRFSAERLKGVDSTLKIQPAELGDSAVYLCASSWTRGEDQETQYFGPGTRLLVL.

The CDR3 sequence is CASIGRGTEAFF. The CDR3 DNA sequence: TGTGCCAGCATAGGCAGGGGCACTGAAGCTTTCTTT. This sequence joins TRBV6-6 and TRBJ1-1; D possibly corresponds to TRBD1 (6 bases). In germline, CDR1 is MNHNY, CDR2 SVGAGI (reference sequence). The CDR3 runs 12 residues. The germline V and J ends were trimmed by 7 bases and 4 bases, with 10 bases remaining between them.

This clone was seen only once. V gene TRBV24-1 combines with J gene TRBJ2-3; TRBD1 might be the D (6 bases). Germline V gene sequence: CDR1 KGHDR, CDR2 SFDVKD. The ends were cut back, 4 bases at V and 8 bases at J, with 21 bases in the middle. This CDR3 is 16 amino acids long. The CDR3 sequence is CATSDSTGSRWGTQYF. The CDR3 DNA is TGTGCCACCAGTGACTCTACAGGGTCCAGGTGGGGTACGCAGTATTTT.

The chain uses TRBV28 and TRBJ1-2, with 7 positions matching TRBD1. Germline assignment: CDR1 MDHEN and CDR2 SYDVKM. The CDR3 sequence is 14 residues long. Germline trimming cut 6 bases from V and 5 bases from J; bases unmatched to any gene: 9. The CDR3 protein is CASSIQGSLYGYTF. The CDR3 coding sequence is TGTGCCAGCAGCATACAGGGGTCTCTTTATGGCTACACCTTC.

The chain links TRBV3-1 (or the pseudogene TRBV3-2) to TRBJ1-1, with 10 bases lining up with TRBD1. The CDR3 sequence is 15 residues long. The J segment lost 5 bases and the V segment lost 4 bases, leaving 7 bases of the junction unmatched. CDR1 LGHDT and CDR2 YNNKEL come from the germline V gene (reference sequence). CDR3 sequence: CASSPRDRGFTEAFF. The CDR3 DNA is TGTGCCAGCAGCCCCCGGGACAGGGGATTTACTGAAGCTTTCTTT.

The chain combines TRBV20-1 with TRBJ2-5; D remains ambiguous. The V gene lost 7 bases and the J gene lost 2 bases, with 8 bases spanning the gap. Germline assignment: CDR1 DFQATT and CDR2 SNEGSKA (reference sequence). The CDR3 is 11 residues long. The CDR3 loop is CSVIQQETQYF. CDR3 DNA sequence: TGCAGTGTGATCCAGCAAGAGACCCAGTACTTC.